The 28 T cell receptor beta chains reported below all come from one sample, sequenced in a study of shared clonotypes between healthy human individuals. The assay was immunoSEQ multiplex PCR, and TCRdb's table has in-frame clones only and misses some. The sample includes 1.4 million to 1.5 million clones, approximately 97% of them seen just once. The sequenced sample was naive CD4+ T cells sorted from blood. Subset: CD45RA+ positively selected. These receptors were taken from a man aged 30-40 years in good health.

The rearrangement links TRBV7-6 to TRBJ2-3; a possible D gene is TRBD2 (6 bases). V dropped 5 bases and J dropped 5 bases, with 17 bases sitting between them. The CDR3 runs to 15 residues. Germline V CDR1 and CDR2: SGHVS, FNYEAQ. The CDR3 reads CASSPRVGGVDTQYF. The CDR3 nucleotides are TGTGCCAGCAGCCCACGGGTGGGAGGAGTAGATACGCAGTATTTT. Full variable domain (rest looked up from reference TRBV7-6 and TRBJ2-3): GAGVSQSPRYKVTKRGQDVALRCDPISGHVSLYWYRQALGQGPEFLTYFNYEAQQDKSGLPNDRFSAERPEGSISTLTIQRTEQRDSAMYRCASSPRVGGVDTQYFGPGTRLTVL.

The chain employs TRBV2 and TRBJ1-1, with a weak D call TRBD1 (5 bases). The CDR3 runs 10 residues. Looked up from germline, CDR1 is SNHLY and CDR2 is FYNNEI. With 6 bases removed from V and 11 bases from J, the gap between germline ends came to 10 bases. The CDR3 DNA sequence: TGTGCCAGCAGAACGGGGGGGGCTTTCTTT. This gives the protein CASRTGGAFF.

The sample holds one count of this clone. The rearrangement joins TRBV18 to TRBJ1-1, with 7 bases identical to TRBD1. Germline V gene data show CDR1 as KGHSH and CDR2 as LQKENI. With V trimmed by 2 bases and J by 0 bases, 3 bases remained unmatched. CDR3 size: 15 residues. CDR3 bases: TGTGCCAGCTCACCAGAGGGGGCCCTGAACACTGAAGCTTTCTTT. It is translated as CASSPEGALNTEAFF.

This clone was found once. The chain joins TRBV10-2 to TRBJ1-5; TRBD1 agrees at 7 bases. Germline CDR1 is WSHSY and CDR2 is SAAADI. The CDR3 has 17 residues. Trimming at V came to 2 bases and at J to 4 bases, leaving 11 bases not matched to a gene. As DNA, the CDR3 is TGCGCCAGCAGTGAGAACCGGGGACAGCCGATAAATCAGCCCCAGCATTTT. This codes for CASSENRGQPINQPQHF.

The rearrangement uses TRBV7-6 and TRBJ2-1; TRBD2 aligns across 12 bases. V shed 3 bases, J shed 6 bases, and the junction held 6 bases outside the gene matches. Germline V CDR1 and CDR2: SGHVS, FNYEAQ. CDR3 size: 16 residues. CDR3 sequence (DNA): TGTGCCAGCAGCTTTTCGACTAGCGGGGGAATCAATGAGCAGTTCTTC. The encoded protein is CASSFSTSGGINEQFF.

This clone was picked up one time. The chain carries TRBV4-2 and TRBJ2-2, with TRBD2 as a possible D gene (5 bases). The length of the CDR3 is 14 residues. The germline V gene encodes CDR1 LGHNA and CDR2 YNFKEQ. V gave up 5 bases and J gave up 3 bases, with 10 bases separating them. The CDR3 here is CASSSGIHTGELFF. The DNA of the CDR3 is TGTGCCAGCAGCTCGGGAATTCACACCGGGGAGCTGTTTTTT.

V gene TRBV2 combines with J gene TRBJ2-3; 9 positions agree with TRBD2. The V and J ends lost 5 bases and 5 bases, in that order; junction bases with no gene match: 11. Looked up from germline, CDR1 is SNHLY and CDR2 is FYNNEI. The CDR3 contains 16 residues. This CDR3 is CASSSPTSGEGDTQYF. CDR3 nucleotide sequence: TGTGCCAGCAGTTCCCCGACTAGCGGTGAAGGAGATACGCAGTATTTT.

The chain uses TRBV5-1 and TRBJ2-1; unclear D gene. Germline CDR1 is SGHRS and CDR2 is YFSETQ. The V and J ends lost 0 bases and 4 bases respectively, with 14 bases between them. The CDR3 has 16 amino acids. CDR3: CASSLATGGIYNEQFF. CDR3 sequence (DNA): TGCGCCAGCAGCTTGGCCACGGGTGGGATTTACAATGAGCAGTTCTTC.

This chain links TRBV7-2 with TRBJ2-3, with D unclear. Per the germline V gene, CDR1 is SGHTA and CDR2 is FQGNSA. The CDR3 length is 14 residues. The germline V and J ends were trimmed by 2 bases and 2 bases, with 8 bases remaining between them. CDR3 region: CASSLTQITDTQYF. Written as DNA, the CDR3 is TGTGCCAGCAGCTTAACACAGATCACAGATACGCAGTATTTT.

The CDR3 coding sequence is TGTGCCAGCAGTGACAGGGAACGAAACACCGGGGAGCTGTTTTTT. It codes for CASSDRERNTGELFF. This chain joins TRBV2 and TRBJ2-2; D possibly corresponds to TRBD1 (5 bases). Deletions cut 3 bases from V and 2 bases from J, with 10 bases between. The germline CDR1 and CDR2 sequences are SNHLY and FYNNEI. This CDR3 has 15 residues. Filled out from reference TRBV2 and TRBJ2-2, the complete variable domain reads EPEVTQTPSHQVTQMGQEVILRCVPISNHLYFYWYRQILGQKVEFLVSFYNNEISEKSEIFDDQFSVERPDGSNFTLKIRSTKLEDSAMYFCASSDRERNTGELFFGEGSRLTVL.

The CDR3 region is CASSYSAGTNEQFF. In nucleotides, the CDR3 is TGCGCCAGCAGCTATTCTGCAGGTACGAATGAGCAGTTCTTC. This chain connects TRBV5-1 to TRBJ2-1; D ambiguous. V was trimmed by 3 bases and J by 7 bases, leaving 14 bases between them. Germline V gene sequence: CDR1 SGHRS, CDR2 YFSETQ. This CDR3 spans 14 amino acids.

The chain recombines TRBV10-3 with TRBJ2-5, with D unresolved. Trimming removed 2 bases from V and 0 bases from J, with 4 bases in between. The CDR3 is made up of 13 amino acids. CDR1 is ENHRY and CDR2 is SYGVKD in the germline V gene. CDR3 coding DNA: TGTGCCATCAGTGAGGGGAACCAAGAGACCCAGTACTTC. This sequence encodes CAISEGNQETQYF.

The V call is TRBV2, the J call TRBJ2-6; weak D call: TRBD2 (5 bases). V was clipped by 8 bases and J by 2 bases, with 16 bases between them. The germline V gene encodes CDR1 SNHLY and CDR2 FYNNEI. The CDR3 sequence is 16 residues long. CDR3 amino acids: CASVERVMAGANVLTF. CDR3 sequence (DNA): TGTGCCAGCGTTGAGAGGGTGATGGCTGGGGCCAACGTCCTGACTTTC.

This sequence joins TRBV5-4 and TRBJ2-3; 10 bases line up with TRBD2. CDR3 size: 16 residues. The germline gives CDR1 SGHNT, CDR2 YYREEE (reference sequence). V lost 6 bases, J lost 5 bases, and 12 bases stayed unmatched. CDR3 protein: CASTLTSSGGRDTQYF. The CDR3, as DNA: TGTGCCAGCACCCTAACTTCTAGCGGGGGACGAGATACGCAGTATTTT.

The rearrangement joins TRBV9 to TRBJ2-1; D may be TRBD2 (6 bases). V shed 3 bases and J shed 10 bases, with 17 bases lying between them. The CDR3 is 14 residues long. CDR1 SGDLS and CDR2 YYNGEE come from the germline V gene. CDR3 amino acids: CASSAPAGNSEQFF. CDR3 nucleotides: TGTGCCAGCAGCGCTCCAGCGGGCAACTCGGAGCAGTTCTTC.

The chain couples TRBV19 to TRBJ2-1; D gene uncertain. The V end was cut by 5 bases, the J end by 1 base, with 9 bases between. Germline values: CDR1 LNHDA, CDR2 SQIVND (reference sequence). CDR3 length equals 14 residues. CDR3 loop: CASSAVRSYNEQFF. CDR3 coding DNA: TGTGCCAGTAGTGCGGTCCGATCCTACAATGAGCAGTTCTTC.

For this clone: This sample also contains other DNA sequences that code for the same CDR3. The chain links TRBV5-1 to TRBJ2-5; 13 nucleotides match TRBD2. Trimming took 4 bases from V and 2 from J; bases not matched to a gene: 2. The CDR3 extends over 15 amino acids. The germline V gene has CDR1 SGHRS and CDR2 YFSETQ. CDR3 protein: CASSLGLAGQETQYF. The CDR3 DNA follows: TGCGCCAGCAGCCTGGGACTAGCGGGACAAGAGACCCAGTACTTC.

This clone was seen a single time. The chain joins TRBV28 to TRBJ2-7, with D perhaps TRBD1 (5 bases). Trimming removed 7 bases at V and 2 bases at J, with 15 bases between. CDR3 length: 14 amino acids. CDR1 is MDHEN and CDR2 is SYDVKM in the germline V gene. DNA of the CDR3: TGTGCCAGCACAGGACAACTCAATACCTACGAGCAGTACTTC. As protein: CASTGQLNTYEQYF.

CDR3 nucleotide sequence: TGTGCCAGCACCCGGGACAGATTATTGAACACTGAAGCTTTCTTT. Translation gives CASTRDRLLNTEAFF. This chain links TRBV27 with TRBJ1-1, with 7 bases that match TRBD1. J was trimmed by 0 bases and V by 7 bases; bases with no gene match: 8. CDR3 length: 15 residues. Germline-derived CDR1 and CDR2 are MNHEY and SMNVEV (reference sequence).

V usage is TRBV30 and J usage is TRBJ2-5; D remains unclear. With 0 bases removed from V and 5 bases from J, the gap between germline ends came to 10 bases. Per germline, CDR1 GTSNPN and CDR2 SVGIG (reference sequence). The CDR3 extends over 13 amino acids. In nucleotides, the CDR3 is TGTGCCTGGAGTGTAACGGCGAGTGAGACCCAGTACTTC. Its translation: CAWSVTASETQYF.

The chain employs TRBV5-1 and TRBJ2-1; 7 bases are shared with TRBD2. The V gene's germline CDR1 is SGHRS and CDR2 YFSETQ. The CDR3 sequence is 15 residues long. The ends lost 4 bases at V and 6 bases at J; junction bases unmatched: 10. This CDR3 reads CASSPSTSPINEQFF. CDR3 nucleotides: TGCGCCAGCAGCCCCTCGACTAGCCCAATCAATGAGCAGTTCTTC.

Here the CDR3 reads CASSPRGFGQGNTEAFF. Written as DNA, the CDR3 is TGTGCCAGCTCACCACGGGGTTTTGGACAGGGGAACACTGAAGCTTTCTTT. This chain joins TRBV18 and TRBJ1-1, with TRBD1 matching 8 bases. Germline V gives CDR1 KGHSH, CDR2 LQKENI. The CDR3 totals 17 residues. Unmatched junction bases numbered 8, after V lost 1 base and J lost 1 base.

This chain connects TRBV28 to TRBJ2-7; 7 bases agree with TRBD1. V lost 8 bases, J lost 3 bases, and 7 bases stayed unmatched. This CDR3 spans 13 amino acids. Germline CDR1 and CDR2: MDHEN and SYDVKM. The CDR3 region is CASGGQDHYEQYF. DNA of the CDR3: TGTGCCAGCGGTGGACAGGACCACTACGAGCAGTACTTC.

The genes are TRBV7-9 and TRBJ2-1; TRBD2 matches at 9 bases. The germline V gene has CDR1 SEHNR and CDR2 FQNEAQ (reference sequence). J was trimmed by 8 bases and V by 4 bases; bases with no gene match: 9. The CDR3 extends over 15 amino acids. CDR3 DNA: TGTGCCAGCAGCTCGAGACTAGCGGATGGAGATGAGCAGTTCTTC. This sequence encodes CASSSRLADGDEQFF.

This chain joins TRBV2 and TRBJ2-2; 10 nucleotides align to TRBD2. CDR3 length: 15 residues. Germline loops: CDR1 SNHLY, CDR2 FYNNEI. After removal of 5 bases from V and 3 bases from J, the junction contained 3 bases not matched to a gene. The DNA of the CDR3 is TGTGCCAGCAGTTCTAGCGGGAGAGACACCGGGGAGCTGTTTTTT. As protein: CASSSSGRDTGELFF.

A single count supports this clone. The CDR3 bases are TGCGCCAGCAGTGAATCCGGGACAGGGCCCACTGAAGCTTTCTTT. It yields the protein CASSESGTGPTEAFF. V gene TRBV10-1 combines with J gene TRBJ1-1, with 9 bases identical to TRBD1. Trimming took 3 bases from V and 4 from J; bases not matched to a gene: 6. The germline V gene encodes CDR1 WNHNN and CDR2 SYGVQD (reference sequence). The CDR3 is 15 amino acids.

The chain couples TRBV13 to TRBJ1-5; D possibly corresponds to TRBD1 (6 bases). The germline CDR1 and CDR2 sequences are PRHDT and FYEKMQ (reference sequence). The V end lost 11 bases, the J end lost 1 base, and 18 bases lay between the germline ends. This CDR3 has 15 amino acids. CDR3 bases: TGTGCCGGAGCCAGAGACAGGTTGAGCAATCAGCCCCAGCATTTT. Translating gives CAGARDRLSNQPQHF.

This rearrangement joins TRBV19 to TRBJ2-1, with 9 bases lining up with TRBD2. The CDR3 runs to 15 residues. V was clipped by 3 bases and J by 7 bases; unmatched bases: 7. CDR1 and CDR2 (germline): LNHDA, SQIVND (reference sequence). The CDR3 loop reads CASSITAGGRNEQFF. CDR3 nucleotide sequence: TGTGCCAGTAGTATCACGGCGGGAGGGAGGAATGAGCAGTTCTTC. The full variable domain, completed using reference TRBV19 and TRBJ2-1, is DGGITQSPKYLFRKEGQNVTLSCEQNLNHDAMYWYRQDPGQGLRLIYYSQIVNDFQKGDIAEGYSVSREKKESFPLTVTSAQKNPTAFYLCASSITAGGRNEQFFGPGTRLTVL.